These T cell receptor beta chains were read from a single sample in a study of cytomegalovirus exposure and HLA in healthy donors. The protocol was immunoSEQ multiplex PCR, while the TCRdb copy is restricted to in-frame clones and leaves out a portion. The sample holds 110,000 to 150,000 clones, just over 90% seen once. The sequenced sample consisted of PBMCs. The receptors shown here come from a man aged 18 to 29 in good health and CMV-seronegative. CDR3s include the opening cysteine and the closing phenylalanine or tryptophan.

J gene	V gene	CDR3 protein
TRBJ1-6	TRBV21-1	CASSKGDSKKSPLHF
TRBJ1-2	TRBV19	CASRTEDRIYYGYTF
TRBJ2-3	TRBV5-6	CASSLSGTGYSTDTQYF
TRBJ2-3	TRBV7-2	CASSLEARTSDTQYF
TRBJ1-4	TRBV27	CASSSLGTTNEKLFF
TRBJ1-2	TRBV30	CAWSETGGPWGYTF
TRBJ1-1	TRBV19	CASSITGGRTEAFF
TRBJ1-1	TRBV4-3	CASSQDTTVEAFF
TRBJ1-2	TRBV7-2	CASSTQDRVERYGYTF
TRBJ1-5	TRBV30	CAWEPGQGYQPQHF
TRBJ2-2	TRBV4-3	CASSQASGGNTGELFF
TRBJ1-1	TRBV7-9	CASSPDITEAFF
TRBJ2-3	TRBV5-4	CASSDGTSGGALTDTQYF
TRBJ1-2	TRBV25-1	CASSGTRFRDYGYTF
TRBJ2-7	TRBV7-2	CASSLRYEQYF
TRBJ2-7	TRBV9	CASSVAAGRSYEQYF
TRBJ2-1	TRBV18	CASSPQGVRYNEQFF
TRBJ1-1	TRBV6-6	CASGRQALNTEAFF
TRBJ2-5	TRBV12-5	CASGLNFQETQYF
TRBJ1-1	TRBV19	CASSLDRALNTEAFF
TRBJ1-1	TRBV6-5	CASSYLRQADTEAFF
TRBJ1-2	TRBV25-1	CASSESETNYGYTF
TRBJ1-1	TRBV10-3	CAISDGKLTVVAEAFF
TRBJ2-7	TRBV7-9	CASSLGGSWTGSYEQYF
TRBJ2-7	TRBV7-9	CASSFTEGSYEQYF
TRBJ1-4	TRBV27	CASSFGTQGSNEKLFF
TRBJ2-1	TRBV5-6	CASRGSSHNEQFF
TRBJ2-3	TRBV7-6	CASSLGTSGTDTQYF
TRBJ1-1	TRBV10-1	CASSEAGQRNTEAFF
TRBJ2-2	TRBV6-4	CASSVSSGSGSGELFF
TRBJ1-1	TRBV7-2	CASSPRTVLSTEAFF
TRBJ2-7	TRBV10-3	CAISARGGRYEQYF
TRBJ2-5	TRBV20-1	CSGGGQETQYF
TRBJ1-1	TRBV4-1	CASSPQSTGLATEAFF
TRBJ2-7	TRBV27	CASSHRGSAYEQYF
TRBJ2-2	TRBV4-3	CASAPGSSPNTGELFF
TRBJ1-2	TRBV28	CASSPNRDGYTF
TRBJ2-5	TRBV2	CASSERGQYRETQYF
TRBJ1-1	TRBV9	CASSVGQMNTEAFF
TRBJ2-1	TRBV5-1	CASSDRPGLVDEQFF
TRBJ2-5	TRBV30	CAWSVGLAGGETQYF
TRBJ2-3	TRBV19	CASSIYISTDTQYF
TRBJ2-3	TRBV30	CAWSGDTDTQYF
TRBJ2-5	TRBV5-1	CASSLGQGAETQYF
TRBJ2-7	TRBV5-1	CASSFSGGTYEQYF
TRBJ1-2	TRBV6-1	CASRQTGEGGYTF
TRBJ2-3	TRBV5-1	CASSFLGGGKDTQYF
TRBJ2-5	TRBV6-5	CASSYSTGDQETQYF